The rows below give T cell receptor beta chains drawn from one sample of a study of regulatory dendritic cells for organ transplantation. These TCRs' antigens remain unknown. TCRdb's table, derived via immunoSEQ multiplex PCR, lists solely in-frame clones and lacks some. The repertoire includes about 3,500 clones, roughly 60% of them detected once, and approximately 22% sits in the top ten. Sequencing was done on a sample of memory CD8+ T cells from blood cultured with dendritic cells. These receptor sequences come from a human donor in good health. Each CDR3 is given with its conserved first and last residue. The order of the fields is V gene, clone size, J gene, D gene, CDR3 protein, CDR3 DNA. The D gene is left open where the match is weak. Rows give clone size only sometimes, using once, few, many, or a class for an expanded clone.

v_gene: TRBV6-5
abundance: NA
j_gene: TRBJ1-2
d_gene: TRBD1
CDR3aa: CASTLGTGYGYTF
CDR3nt: TGTGCCAGCACCCTAGGGACAGGCTATGGCTACACCTTC

v_gene: TRBV4-3
abundance: NA
j_gene: TRBJ2-7
d_gene: NA
CDR3aa: CASSQDQGSSYEQYF
CDR3nt: TGCGCCAGCAGCCAAGATCAGGGCAGCTCCTACGAGCAGTACTTC

v_gene: TRBV27
abundance: few
j_gene: TRBJ2-7
d_gene: TRBD1
CDR3aa: CATGTGEQYEQYF
CDR3nt: TGTGCCACCGGGACAGGGGAACAATACGAGCAGTACTTC

v_gene: TRBV27
abundance: NA
j_gene: TRBJ2-2
d_gene: TRBD2
CDR3aa: CASSFFSGVTGELFF
CDR3nt: TGTGCCAGCAGTTTCTTTAGCGGGGTTACCGGGGAGCTGTTTTTT

v_gene: TRBV27
abundance: NA
j_gene: TRBJ2-1
d_gene: TRBD2
CDR3aa: CASSPLTSGGDEQFF
CDR3nt: TGTGCCAGCAGTCCTCTGACTAGCGGGGGCGATGAGCAGTTCTTC

v_gene: TRBV7-9
abundance: NA
j_gene: TRBJ1-5
d_gene: NA
CDR3aa: CASSPDTAVFQPQHF
CDR3nt: TGTGCCAGCAGCCCGGACACAGCAGTTTTTCAGCCCCAGCATTTT

v_gene: TRBV7-9
abundance: few
j_gene: TRBJ2-7
d_gene: TRBD1
CDR3aa: CASSDRAYSYEQYF
CDR3nt: TGTGCCAGCTCCGACAGGGCCTACTCCTACGAGCAGTACTTC

v_gene: TRBV18
abundance: NA
j_gene: TRBJ2-1
d_gene: NA
CDR3aa: CASSPNGGMDEQFF
CDR3nt: TGTGCCAGCTCACCAAACGGGGGTATGGATGAGCAGTTCTTC

v_gene: TRBV9
abundance: NA
j_gene: TRBJ1-4
d_gene: NA
CDR3aa: CASSVGDATNEKLFF
CDR3nt: TGTGCCAGCAGCGTGGGAGATGCAACTAATGAAAAACTGTTTTTT

v_gene: TRBV6-5
abundance: NA
j_gene: TRBJ2-7
d_gene: TRBD1
CDR3aa: CASRPTGNYEQYF
CDR3nt: TGTGCCAGCAGACCGACAGGGAACTACGAGCAGTACTTC

v_gene: TRBV11-2
abundance: NA
j_gene: TRBJ2-1
d_gene: NA
CDR3aa: CASSFATRKAYNEQFF
CDR3nt: TGTGCCAGCAGCTTCGCGACTAGGAAAGCCTACAATGAGCAGTTCTTC

v_gene: TRBV6-1
abundance: NA
j_gene: TRBJ1-1
d_gene: TRBD1
CDR3aa: CASSEGDRGILGNTEAFF
CDR3nt: TGTGCCAGCAGTGAAGGCGACAGGGGAATTTTAGGGAACACTGAAGCTTTCTTT

v_gene: TRBV9
abundance: few
j_gene: TRBJ1-1
d_gene: NA
CDR3aa: CASSAAYRATNTEAFF
CDR3nt: TGTGCCAGCAGCGCAGCCTACAGGGCCACGAACACTGAAGCTTTCTTT

v_gene: TRBV4-2
abundance: once
j_gene: TRBJ2-7
d_gene: NA
CDR3aa: CASSRGQTSEQYF
CDR3nt: TGTGCCAGCTCAAGGGGACAAACAAGCGAGCAGTACTTC

v_gene: TRBV6-5
abundance: few
j_gene: TRBJ2-7
d_gene: TRBD2
CDR3aa: CASSPRGDDYEQYF
CDR3nt: TGTGCCAGCAGTCCTCGGGGGGACGACTACGAGCAGTACTTC

v_gene: TRBV7-8
abundance: few
j_gene: TRBJ2-2
d_gene: TRBD2
CDR3aa: CASSPGLAGFGELFF
CDR3nt: TGTGCCAGCAGCCCCGGACTAGCGGGGTTTGGGGAGCTGTTTTTT

v_gene: TRBV19
abundance: NA
j_gene: TRBJ1-1
d_gene: TRBD1
CDR3aa: CASSITGEMNTEAFF
CDR3nt: TGTGCCAGTAGTATAACAGGGGAAATGAACACTGAAGCTTTCTTT

v_gene: TRBV7-8
abundance: NA
j_gene: TRBJ2-5
d_gene: TRBD2
CDR3aa: CASSLGGGYQETQYF
CDR3nt: TGTGCCAGCAGCTTGGGCGGGGGGTACCAAGAGACCCAGTACTTC

v_gene: TRBV4-1
abundance: few
j_gene: TRBJ1-3
d_gene: NA
CDR3aa: CASSQMTSTGNTIYF
CDR3nt: TGCGCCAGCAGCCAAATGACATCTACTGGAAACACCATATATTTT

v_gene: TRBV4-1
abundance: few
j_gene: TRBJ2-7
d_gene: TRBD1
CDR3aa: CASSLGTGDHEQYF
CDR3nt: TGCGCCAGCAGCCTAGGGACAGGGGATCACGAGCAGTACTTC

v_gene: TRBV27
abundance: NA
j_gene: TRBJ2-7
d_gene: TRBD1
CDR3aa: CASSHRDSYEQYF
CDR3nt: TGTGCCAGCAGCCACCGGGACAGCTACGAGCAGTACTTC

v_gene: TRBV7-9
abundance: NA
j_gene: TRBJ2-2
d_gene: NA
CDR3aa: CASSLRGAVTGELFF
CDR3nt: TGTGCCAGCAGCTTACGCGGGGCCGTCACCGGGGAGCTGTTTTTT

v_gene: TRBV27
abundance: few
j_gene: TRBJ2-1
d_gene: NA
CDR3aa: CASSAPGDEQFF
CDR3nt: TGTGCCAGCAGTGCCCCGGGGGATGAGCAGTTCTTC

v_gene: TRBV15
abundance: NA
j_gene: TRBJ2-7
d_gene: NA
CDR3aa: CATSRDRALSYEQYF
CDR3nt: TGTGCCACCAGCAGAGACAGGGCCTTATCCTACGAGCAGTACTTC

v_gene: TRBV4-1
abundance: NA
j_gene: TRBJ2-1
d_gene: NA
CDR3aa: CASSQDRDTQNEQFF
CDR3nt: TGCGCCAGCAGCCAAGATCGGGACACTCAGAATGAGCAGTTCTTC

v_gene: TRBV11-2
abundance: few
j_gene: TRBJ1-1
d_gene: NA
CDR3aa: CASSLDNSNTEAFF
CDR3nt: TGTGCCAGCAGCTTAGACAACTCAAACACTGAAGCTTTCTTT

v_gene: TRBV2
abundance: NA
j_gene: TRBJ1-2
d_gene: NA
CDR3aa: CASSEAAERGYGYTF
CDR3nt: TGTGCCAGCAGTGAAGCGGCAGAAAGGGGCTATGGCTACACCTTC

v_gene: TRBV5-1
abundance: NA
j_gene: TRBJ2-7
d_gene: TRBD1
CDR3aa: CASSQGQGLSYEQYF
CDR3nt: TGCGCCAGCAGCCAGGGACAGGGCCTCTCCTACGAGCAGTACTTC

v_gene: TRBV6-5
abundance: NA
j_gene: TRBJ2-2
d_gene: TRBD1
CDR3aa: CASSRDRETGELFF
CDR3nt: TGTGCCAGCAGCCGGGACAGGGAAACCGGGGAGCTGTTTTTT

v_gene: TRBV7-8
abundance: NA
j_gene: TRBJ1-1
d_gene: TRBD1
CDR3aa: CASSSNRGRRPEAFF
CDR3nt: TGTGCCAGCAGCTCAAACAGGGGGCGACGACCTGAAGCTTTCTTT

v_gene: TRBV7-2
abundance: few
j_gene: TRBJ1-5
d_gene: NA
CDR3aa: CASSLGSGAGQPQHF
CDR3nt: TGTGCCAGCAGCTTAGGGTCAGGGGCCGGCCAGCCCCAGCATTTT

v_gene: TRBV27
abundance: NA
j_gene: TRBJ1-1
d_gene: NA
CDR3aa: CASSSLFKLGWAEAFF
CDR3nt: TGTGCCAGCAGCTCCCTCTTTAAACTAGGTTGGGCTGAAGCTTTCTTT

v_gene: TRBV5-4
abundance: NA
j_gene: TRBJ2-2
d_gene: NA
CDR3aa: CASSPVGTANTGELFF
CDR3nt: TGTGCCAGCAGCCCTGTCGGGACTGCGAACACCGGGGAGCTGTTTTTT